This section outlines one T cell receptor (beta chain) sequence together with its context. Germline V gives CDR1 MNHEY, CDR2 SVGAGI. V shed 7 bases and J 9 bases; nucleotides not matched to a gene: 18. The CDR3 runs 15 residues. Clones were sequenced by immunoSEQ multiplex PCR, and TCRdb holds only the in-frame ones, with some missing. The table has 66,000 or so clones, approximately 82% seen once. This specimen belongs to a study of OX40 agonist ivuxolimab in advanced cancers. Sequencing used CD4+ or CD8+ T cells sorted from blood, obtained in a trial of the OX40 agonist ivuxolimab. This receptor was identified in an adult with an advanced solid tumor such as melanoma, head and neck, liver or kidney cancer. The chain joins TRBV6-5 to TRBJ2-7, with 7 bases matching TRBD1. The CDR3 region has the DNA TGTGCCAGCACCTCGGAGACAGGGACATCTCGGGGGCAGTACTTC. Protein: CASTSETGTSRGQYF.